This TCR beta chain originates from a study of shared clonotypes between healthy human individuals. Across the study: A couple of women and a few men aged 18 to 49 made up the donors.

Each donor was a Caucasian adult residing in Nashville, Tennessee. Negatively enriched CD4+ T cells were divided by CD45RA into naive and memory. The CDR3 spans 14 residues. V was pared by 4 bases and J by 0 bases, with 9 bases between. Germline V lookup: CDR1 SGHNT, CDR2 YYREEE (reference sequence). This clone was counted a few times. What it binds is unknown. Using immunoSEQ multiplex PCR, the repertoire was profiled, and TCRdb retains in-frame clones only, with some absent. Among over 850,000 clones listed, 70% to 80% were seen once. Whole-study results and caveats: Among the subsets, naive ones generally showed larger estimated richness than memory ones.

V and J are TRBV5-4 and TRBJ2-3, with D possibly matching TRBD1 (6 bases). This clonotype was sampled from a man aged 18 to 29 in good health. Some clones in this sample may be carry-over from other donors' samples. The sample taken for sequencing was memory CD4+ T cells from PBMCs. Sample subset: CD45RA-negative fraction. The CDR3: CASSPDRSTDTQYF. The CDR3 DNA is TGTGCCAGCAGCCCGGACAGAAGCACAGATACGCAGTATTTT.